This T cell receptor (beta chain) was identified during a study of shared clonotypes between healthy human individuals. Study at large: Three CD4 naive, three CD4 memory, two CD8 naive and one CD8 memory plate were used per donor. General observations from the study: What naive subsets generally showed was a larger estimated richness than memory subsets showed. The study's rarefaction showed incomplete sorted-subset sequencing despite large depth.

Some clones are missing from TCRdb's copy, which holds only in-frame ones; the method was immunoSEQ multiplex PCR. Of a few million clones in the sample, 80% to 95% are singletons; the top ten hold 0.39%. The CDR3 extends over 15 amino acids. Trimming cost V 5 bases and J 0 bases; bases outside gene matches: 5. Germline CDR1 reads MDHEN; CDR2 reads SYDVKM. The split of CD4+ cells yielded CD45RA+ naive and CD45RA-negative memory subsets. With respect to this clone: Its antigen is unidentified. The same CDR3 is also encoded by other DNA sequences in this sample.

The receptor was derived from a man aged 18 to 30 in good health. Some clones in this sample may be carry-over from other donors' samples. The chain links TRBV28 to TRBJ2-3; TRBD1 matches 7 bases. The sequenced material came from naive CD4+ T cells from PBMCs. Subset meaning: CD45RA+ positively selected. This CDR3 is CASSPQGRSTDTQYF. CDR3 DNA: TGTGCCAGCAGTCCACAGGGGAGAAGCACAGATACGCAGTATTTT.